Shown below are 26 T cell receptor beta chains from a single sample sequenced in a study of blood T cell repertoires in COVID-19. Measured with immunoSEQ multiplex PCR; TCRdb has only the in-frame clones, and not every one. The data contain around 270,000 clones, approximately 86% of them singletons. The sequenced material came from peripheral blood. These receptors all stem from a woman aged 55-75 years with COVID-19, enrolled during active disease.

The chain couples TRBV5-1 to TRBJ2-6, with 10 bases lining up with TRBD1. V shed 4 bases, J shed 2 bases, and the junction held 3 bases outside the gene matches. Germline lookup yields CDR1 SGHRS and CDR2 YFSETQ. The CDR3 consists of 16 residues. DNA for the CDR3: TGCGCCAGCAGCCCGGACAGGGGGGCTGGGGCCAACGTCCTGACTTTC. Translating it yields CASSPDRGAGANVLTF.

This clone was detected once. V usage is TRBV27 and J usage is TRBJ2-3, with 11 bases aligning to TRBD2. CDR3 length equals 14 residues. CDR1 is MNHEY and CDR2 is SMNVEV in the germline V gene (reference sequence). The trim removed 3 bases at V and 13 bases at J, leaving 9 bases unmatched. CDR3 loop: CASSFTSGSGKKYF. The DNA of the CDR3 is TGTGCCAGCAGTTTCACTAGCGGGAGTGGGAAAAAGTATTTT.

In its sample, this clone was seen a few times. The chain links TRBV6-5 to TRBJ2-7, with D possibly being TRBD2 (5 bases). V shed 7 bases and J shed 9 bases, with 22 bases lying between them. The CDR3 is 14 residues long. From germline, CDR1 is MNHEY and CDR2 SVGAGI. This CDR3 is CASTSRGSPLAQYF. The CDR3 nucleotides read TGTGCCAGCACTTCTAGAGGGAGTCCGTTGGCGCAGTACTTC.

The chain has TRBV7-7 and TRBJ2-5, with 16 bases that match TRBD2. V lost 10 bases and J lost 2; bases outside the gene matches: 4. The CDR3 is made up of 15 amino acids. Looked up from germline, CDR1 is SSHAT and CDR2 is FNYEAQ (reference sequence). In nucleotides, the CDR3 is TGTGCCATCGGGACTAGCGGGGGGGGACAAGAGACCCAGTACTTC. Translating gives CAIGTSGGGQETQYF.

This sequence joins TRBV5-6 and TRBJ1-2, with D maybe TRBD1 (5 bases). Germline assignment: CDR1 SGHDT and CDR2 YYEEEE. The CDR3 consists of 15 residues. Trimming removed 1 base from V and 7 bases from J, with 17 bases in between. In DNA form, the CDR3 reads TGTGCCAGCAGCTTGTACGGGGGGGATTTCCCTGGCTACACCTTC. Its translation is CASSLYGGDFPGYTF.

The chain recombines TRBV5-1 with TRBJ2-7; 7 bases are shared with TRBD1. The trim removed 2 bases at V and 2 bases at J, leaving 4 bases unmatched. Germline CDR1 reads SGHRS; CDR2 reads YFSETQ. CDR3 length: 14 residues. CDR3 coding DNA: TGCGCCAGCAGCTTTCGACAGGGCCCCTACGAGCAGTACTTC. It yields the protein CASSFRQGPYEQYF.

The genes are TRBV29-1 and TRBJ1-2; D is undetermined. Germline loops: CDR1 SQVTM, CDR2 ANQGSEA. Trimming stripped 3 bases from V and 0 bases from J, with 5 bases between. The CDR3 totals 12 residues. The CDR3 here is CSVDGANYGYTF. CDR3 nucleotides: TGCAGCGTTGATGGAGCTAACTATGGCTACACCTTC.

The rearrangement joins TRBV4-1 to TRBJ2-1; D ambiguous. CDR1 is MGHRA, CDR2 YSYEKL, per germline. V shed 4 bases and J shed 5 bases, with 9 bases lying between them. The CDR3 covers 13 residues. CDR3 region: CASSPLRDNEQFF. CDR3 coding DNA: TGCGCCAGCAGCCCGTTACGGGACAATGAGCAGTTCTTC.

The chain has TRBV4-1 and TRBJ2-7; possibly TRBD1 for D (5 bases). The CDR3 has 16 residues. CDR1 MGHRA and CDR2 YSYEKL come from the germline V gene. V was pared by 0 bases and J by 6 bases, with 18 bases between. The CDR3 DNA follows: TGCGCCAGCAGCCAAGATAAGGAAGGGGTTCAGAGCGAGCAGTACTTC. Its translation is CASSQDKEGVQSEQYF.

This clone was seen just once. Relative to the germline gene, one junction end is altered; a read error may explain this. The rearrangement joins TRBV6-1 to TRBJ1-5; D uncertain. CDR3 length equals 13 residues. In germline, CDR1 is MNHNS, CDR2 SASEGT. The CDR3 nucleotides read TGTGCCAGCAGTGAACATGTAGCCAGTGAAAATGGTTTT. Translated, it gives CASSEHVASENGF.

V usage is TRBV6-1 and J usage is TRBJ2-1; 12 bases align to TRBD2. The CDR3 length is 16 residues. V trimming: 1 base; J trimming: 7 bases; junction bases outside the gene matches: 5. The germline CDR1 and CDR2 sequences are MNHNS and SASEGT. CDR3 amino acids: CASSEGLAGGTNEQFF. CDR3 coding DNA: TGTGCCAGCAGTGAAGGGCTAGCGGGAGGGACGAATGAGCAGTTCTTC.

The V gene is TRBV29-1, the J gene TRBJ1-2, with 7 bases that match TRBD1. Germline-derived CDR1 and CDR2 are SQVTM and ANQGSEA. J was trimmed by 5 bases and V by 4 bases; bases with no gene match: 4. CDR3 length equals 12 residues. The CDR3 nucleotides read TGCAGCGTTGCCTCGACAGGGTATGGCTACACCTTC. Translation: CSVASTGYGYTF.

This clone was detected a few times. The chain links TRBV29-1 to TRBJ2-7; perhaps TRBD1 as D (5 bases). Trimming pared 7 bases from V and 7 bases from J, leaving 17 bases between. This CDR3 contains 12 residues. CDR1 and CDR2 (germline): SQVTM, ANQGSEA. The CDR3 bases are TGCAGCGGGATGGAAAGGGGCCTGGAGCAGTACTTC. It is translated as CSGMERGLEQYF.

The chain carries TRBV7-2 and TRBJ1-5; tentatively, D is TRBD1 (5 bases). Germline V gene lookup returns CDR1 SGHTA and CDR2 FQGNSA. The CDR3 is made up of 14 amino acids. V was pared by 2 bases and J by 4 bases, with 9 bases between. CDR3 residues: CASSLRAGNQPQHF. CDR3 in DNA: TGTGCCAGCAGCTTAAGGGCAGGGAATCAGCCCCAGCATTTT.

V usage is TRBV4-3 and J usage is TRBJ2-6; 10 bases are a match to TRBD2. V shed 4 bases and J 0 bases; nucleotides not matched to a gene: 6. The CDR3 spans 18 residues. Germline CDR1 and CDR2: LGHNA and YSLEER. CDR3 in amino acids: CASSPRLAGPSGANVLTF. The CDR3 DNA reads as TGCGCCAGCAGCCCACGACTAGCGGGCCCCTCTGGGGCCAACGTCCTGACTTTC.

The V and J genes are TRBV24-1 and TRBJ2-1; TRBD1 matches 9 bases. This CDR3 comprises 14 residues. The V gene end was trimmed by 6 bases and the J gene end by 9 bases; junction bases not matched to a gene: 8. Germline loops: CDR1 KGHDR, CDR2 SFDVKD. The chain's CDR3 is CATSLGQGFGEQFF. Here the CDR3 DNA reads TGTGCCACCAGTTTGGGACAGGGATTTGGTGAGCAGTTCTTC.

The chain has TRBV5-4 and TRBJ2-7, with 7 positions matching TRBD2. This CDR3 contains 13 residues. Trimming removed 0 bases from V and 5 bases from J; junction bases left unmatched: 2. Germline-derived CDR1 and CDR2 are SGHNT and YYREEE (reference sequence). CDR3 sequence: CASSLVGGDEQYF. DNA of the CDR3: TGTGCCAGCAGCTTGGTGGGGGGGGACGAGCAGTACTTC.

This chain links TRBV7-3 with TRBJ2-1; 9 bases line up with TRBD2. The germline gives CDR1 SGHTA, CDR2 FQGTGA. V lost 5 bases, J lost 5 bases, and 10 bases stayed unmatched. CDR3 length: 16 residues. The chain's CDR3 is CASSRSGRLIHNEQFF. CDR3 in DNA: TGTGCCAGCAGCCGGAGCGGGAGGTTGATCCACAATGAGCAGTTCTTC.

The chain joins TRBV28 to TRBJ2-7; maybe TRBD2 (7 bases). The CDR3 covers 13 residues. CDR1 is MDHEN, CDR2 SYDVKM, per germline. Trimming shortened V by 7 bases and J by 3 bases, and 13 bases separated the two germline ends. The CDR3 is CASTGGGGYEQYF. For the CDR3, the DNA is TGTGCCAGCACAGGAGGGGGGGGCTACGAGCAGTACTTC.

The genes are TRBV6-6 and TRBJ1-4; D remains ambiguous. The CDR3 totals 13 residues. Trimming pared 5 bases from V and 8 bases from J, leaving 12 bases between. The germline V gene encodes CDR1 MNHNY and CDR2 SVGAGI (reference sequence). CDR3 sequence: CASSARTGEKLFF. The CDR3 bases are TGTGCCAGCAGTGCCCGGACGGGAGAAAAACTGTTTTTT.

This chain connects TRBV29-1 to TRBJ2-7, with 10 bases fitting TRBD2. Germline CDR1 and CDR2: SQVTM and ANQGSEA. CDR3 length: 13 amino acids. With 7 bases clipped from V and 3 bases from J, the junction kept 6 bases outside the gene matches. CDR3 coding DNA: TGCAGCGCTGGGACTAGCGTTCACTACGAGCAGTACTTC. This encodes CSAGTSVHYEQYF.

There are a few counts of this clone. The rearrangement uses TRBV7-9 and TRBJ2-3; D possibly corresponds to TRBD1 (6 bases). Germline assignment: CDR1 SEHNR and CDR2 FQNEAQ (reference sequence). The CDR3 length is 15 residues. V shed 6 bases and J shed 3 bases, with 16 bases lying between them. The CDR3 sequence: CASSPGVVGTDTQYF. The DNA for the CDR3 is TGTGCCAGCAGTCCAGGGGTGGTTGGGACAGATACGCAGTATTTT.

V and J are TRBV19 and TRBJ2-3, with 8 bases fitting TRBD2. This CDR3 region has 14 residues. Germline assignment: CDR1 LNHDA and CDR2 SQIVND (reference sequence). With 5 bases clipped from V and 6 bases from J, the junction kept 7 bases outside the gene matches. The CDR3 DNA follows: TGTGCCAGTAGTGAGGGCGGGAGGTGGGATACGCAGTATTTT. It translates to CASSEGGRWDTQYF.

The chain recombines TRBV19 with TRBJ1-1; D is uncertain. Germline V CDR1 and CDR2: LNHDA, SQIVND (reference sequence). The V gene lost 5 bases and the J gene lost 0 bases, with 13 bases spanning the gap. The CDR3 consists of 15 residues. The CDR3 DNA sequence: TGTGCCAGTAGTGCCCGCCCGCTACTGAACACTGAAGCTTTCTTT. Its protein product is CASSARPLLNTEAFF.

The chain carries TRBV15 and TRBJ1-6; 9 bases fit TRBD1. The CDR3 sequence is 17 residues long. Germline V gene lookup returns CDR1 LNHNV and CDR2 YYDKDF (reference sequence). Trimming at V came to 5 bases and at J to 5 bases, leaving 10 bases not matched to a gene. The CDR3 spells CATSLRAGQGNNSPLHF. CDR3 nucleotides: TGTGCCACCAGCTTACGCGCCGGACAGGGGAATAATTCACCCCTCCACTTT.

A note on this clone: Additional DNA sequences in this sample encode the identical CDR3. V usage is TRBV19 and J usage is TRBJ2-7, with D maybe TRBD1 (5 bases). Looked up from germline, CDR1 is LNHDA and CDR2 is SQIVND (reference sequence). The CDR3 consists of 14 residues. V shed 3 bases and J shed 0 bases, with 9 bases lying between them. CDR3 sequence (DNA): TGTGCCAGTAGTATTGACAGAAGCTCCTACGAGCAGTACTTC. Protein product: CASSIDRSSYEQYF.